One TCR beta chain is described in this entry. This clone was seen a single time. Its antigen is still unknown. Base qualities are not recorded, but no much larger clone differs from it by a single base. Trimming removed 1 base from V and 8 bases from J; the gene matches leave 7 bases unexplained. The CDR3 starts with the cysteine, ends with the phenylalanine, and has 15 residues. Just CDR3 DNA is preserved here, 45 bases in frame from base 1. Per the germline V gene, SGHVS is the CDR1 and FQNEAQ is the CDR2. These data are taken from a study of blood T cell repertoires in COVID-19 (dated by TCRdb to 2020 to 2022). Background on the whole study: Samples covering the acute and convalescent phases of COVID-19 were provided by collaborators in the United States, Italy and Spain. The sample metadata nearly always contained a de-identified subject ID, COVID-19 status, age in years and sex. Where available, HLA class I and class II types were taken from metadata supplied by the sample provider and were not determined by assay-based typing. Deeply sampled blood TCRbeta repertoires from subjects exposed to, actively infected with, or recovered from COVID-19 were included in the dataset. The material from the prospective study consisted of cDNA or gDNA derived from T cells, B-cell-depleted T cells, or PBMCs. The repertoires were released in a freely available public database intended as a resource for research on the immune response to SARS-CoV-2. The samples were drawn from two sources: the first 160 participants of the ongoing ImmuneRACE study, and over 1,000 subjects contributed by 6 global collaborators. Overall study results and their limits: The quantity of clinical and demographic metadata differed by source and by participant and was supplied without curation.

TCRbeta CDR3 regions were amplified from genomic DNA using the immunoSEQ Assay, a bias-controlled multiplex PCR. Per the source publication's procedure: Nucleated cell counts per sample were estimated from amplification of reference gene primers within the assay. To quantify the absolute abundance of each unique TCRbeta CDR3 rearrangement, sequence reads were collapsed and filtered. Productive Simpson clonality was computed per sample as the square root of Simpson's diversity index over productive rearrangements. What TCRdb holds here is the immuneACCESS table cut down to in-frame rearrangements. Part of the clones is not present; checked against another copy, under half of the missing clones reflect an unresolved V gene, and the others are unexplained. V, J and clone size are taken as reported in that table, and D and trimming were inferred from the DNA itself. The sample table lists more than 200,000 clones, more than 85% of them with a count of one. Clones ranked in the top ten supply approximately 4.1% of the sample.

Enrolling through a virtual design, the prospective study's participants ranged in age from roughly 18 to 95 years and lived across about two dozen United States geographic areas. To assign participants to cohorts, the prospective study relied on clinical history that participants themselves reported in a screening survey and a study questionnaire. For ImmuneRACE Cohort 3, a participant was defined as recovered based on two consecutive negative NP/OP PCR tests, clearance by a healthcare professional, or resolution of symptoms. In the prospective study, whole blood, serum and a nasopharyngeal or oropharyngeal swab were collected from each participant by mobile phlebotomists. Participants in the prospective study had the option to provide additional blood draws and questionnaires over an approximately 2-month period. Prospective study blood samples were shipped either frozen or at room temperature before DNA extraction.

The chain employs TRBV7-8 and TRBJ2-1; 8 middle bases align to TRBD2. The specimen sequenced was PBMCs or T cells enriched from blood (not recorded which). This TCR derives from a woman in her 30s who had recovered from COVID-19. CDR3 protein: CASSLGGGFGYEQFF. The sequenced DNA is TGTGCCAGCAGCTTAGGCGGGGGGTTCGGGTATGAGCAGTTCTTC.